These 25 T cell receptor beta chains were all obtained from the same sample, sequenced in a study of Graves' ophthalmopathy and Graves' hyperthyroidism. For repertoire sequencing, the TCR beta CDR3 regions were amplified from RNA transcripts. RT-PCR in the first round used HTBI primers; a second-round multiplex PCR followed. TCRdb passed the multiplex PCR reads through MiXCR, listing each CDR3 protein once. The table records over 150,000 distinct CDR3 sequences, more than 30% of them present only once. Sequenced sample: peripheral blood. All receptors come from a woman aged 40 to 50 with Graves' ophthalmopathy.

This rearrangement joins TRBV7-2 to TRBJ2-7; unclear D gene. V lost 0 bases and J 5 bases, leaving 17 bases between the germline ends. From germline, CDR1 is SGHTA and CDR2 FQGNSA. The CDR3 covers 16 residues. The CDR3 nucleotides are TGTGCCAGCAGCTTAGCTGCGCTCTCAGCTCTCCACGAGCAGTACTTC. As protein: CASSLAALSALHEQYF.

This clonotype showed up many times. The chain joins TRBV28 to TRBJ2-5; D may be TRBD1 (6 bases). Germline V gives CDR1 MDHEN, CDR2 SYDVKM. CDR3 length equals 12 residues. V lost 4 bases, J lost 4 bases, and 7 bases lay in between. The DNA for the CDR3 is TGTGCCAGCAGTTCGGACAGAGAGACCCAGTACTTC. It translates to CASSSDRETQYF. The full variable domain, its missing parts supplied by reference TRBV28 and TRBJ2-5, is DVKVTQSSRYLVKRTGEKVFLECVQDMDHENMFWYRQDPGLGLRLIYFSYDVKMKEKGDIPEGYSVSREKKERFSLILESASTNQTSMYLCASSSDRETQYFGPGTRLLVL.

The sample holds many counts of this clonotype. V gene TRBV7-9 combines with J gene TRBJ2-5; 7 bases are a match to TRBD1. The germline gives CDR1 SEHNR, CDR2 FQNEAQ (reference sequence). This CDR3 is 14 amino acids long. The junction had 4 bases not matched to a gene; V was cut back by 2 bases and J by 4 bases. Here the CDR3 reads CASSLMRGLETQYF. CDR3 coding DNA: TGTGCCAGCAGCTTAATGAGGGGGCTAGAGACCCAGTACTTC.

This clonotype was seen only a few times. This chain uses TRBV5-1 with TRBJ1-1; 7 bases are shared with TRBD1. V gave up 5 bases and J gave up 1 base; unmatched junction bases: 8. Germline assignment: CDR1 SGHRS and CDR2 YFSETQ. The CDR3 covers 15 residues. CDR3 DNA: TGCGCCAGCAGTTTGACGACAGGGTCGAACACTGAAGCTTTCTTT. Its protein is CASSLTTGSNTEAFF.

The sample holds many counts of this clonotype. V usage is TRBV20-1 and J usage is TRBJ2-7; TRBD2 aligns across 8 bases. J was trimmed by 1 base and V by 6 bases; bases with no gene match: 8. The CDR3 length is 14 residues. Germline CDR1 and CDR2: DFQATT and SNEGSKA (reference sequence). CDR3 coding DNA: TGCAGTGCCCCCGGGACTAGTCTTTCCTACGAGCAGTACTTC. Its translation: CSAPGTSLSYEQYF.

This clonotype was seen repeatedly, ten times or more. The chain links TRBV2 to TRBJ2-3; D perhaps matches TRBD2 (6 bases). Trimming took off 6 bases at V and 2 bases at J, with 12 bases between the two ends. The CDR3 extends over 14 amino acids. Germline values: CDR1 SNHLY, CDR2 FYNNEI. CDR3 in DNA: TGTGCCAGCAGGTGGGACTCAAACACAGATACGCAGTATTTT. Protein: CASRWDSNTDTQYF.

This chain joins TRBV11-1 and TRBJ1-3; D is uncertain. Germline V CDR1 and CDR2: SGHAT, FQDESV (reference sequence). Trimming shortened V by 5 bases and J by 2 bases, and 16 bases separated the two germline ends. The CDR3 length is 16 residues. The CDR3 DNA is TGTGCCAGCAGCCTCAAAATTACTTCGGCTGGAAACACCATATATTTT. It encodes CASSLKITSAGNTIYF.

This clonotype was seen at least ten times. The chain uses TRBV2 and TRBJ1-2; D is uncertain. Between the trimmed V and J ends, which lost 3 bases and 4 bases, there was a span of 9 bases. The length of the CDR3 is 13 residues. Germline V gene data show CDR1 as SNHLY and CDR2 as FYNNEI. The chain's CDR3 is CASSEDGTYGYTF. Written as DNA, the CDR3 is TGTGCCAGCAGTGAGGACGGCACCTATGGCTACACCTTC. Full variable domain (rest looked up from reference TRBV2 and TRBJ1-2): EPEVTQTPSHQVTQMGQEVILRCVPISNHLYFYWYRQILGQKVEFLVSFYNNEISEKSEIFDDQFSVERPDGSNFTLKIRSTKLEDSAMYFCASSEDGTYGYTFGSGTRLTVV.

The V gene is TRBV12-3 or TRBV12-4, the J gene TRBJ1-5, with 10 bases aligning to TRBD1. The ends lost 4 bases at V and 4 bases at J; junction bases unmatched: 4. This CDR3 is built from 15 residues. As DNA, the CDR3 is TGTGCCAGCAGTTCGCTGGACAGGGGGAATCAGCCCCAGCATTTT. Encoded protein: CASSSLDRGNQPQHF.

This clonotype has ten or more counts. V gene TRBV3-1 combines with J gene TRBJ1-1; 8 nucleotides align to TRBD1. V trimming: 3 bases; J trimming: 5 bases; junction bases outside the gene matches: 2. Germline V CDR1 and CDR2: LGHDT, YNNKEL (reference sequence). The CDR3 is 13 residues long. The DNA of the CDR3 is TGTGCCAGCAGCCACGACAGGGGTACTGAAGCTTTCTTT. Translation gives CASSHDRGTEAFF.

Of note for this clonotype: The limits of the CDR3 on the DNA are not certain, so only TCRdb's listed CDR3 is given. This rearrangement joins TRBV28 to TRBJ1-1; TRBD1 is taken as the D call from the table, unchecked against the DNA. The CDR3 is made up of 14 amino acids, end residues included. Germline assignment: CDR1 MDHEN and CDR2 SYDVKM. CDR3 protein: CASSSSMGRTEAFF.

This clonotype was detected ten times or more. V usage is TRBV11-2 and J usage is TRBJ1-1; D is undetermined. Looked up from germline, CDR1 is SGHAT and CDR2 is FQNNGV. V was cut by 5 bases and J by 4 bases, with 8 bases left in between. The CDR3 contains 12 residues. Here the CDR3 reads CASSRGSTEAFF. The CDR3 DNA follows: TGTGCCAGCAGCCGAGGGAGCACTGAAGCTTTCTTT.

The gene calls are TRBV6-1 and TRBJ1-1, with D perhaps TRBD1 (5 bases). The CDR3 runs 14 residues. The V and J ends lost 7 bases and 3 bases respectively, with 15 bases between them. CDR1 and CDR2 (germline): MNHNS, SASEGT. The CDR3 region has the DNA TGTGCCAGCATCGCACAGGACCCAGACACTGAAGCTTTCTTT. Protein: CASIAQDPDTEAFF.

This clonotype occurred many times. As DNA, the CDR3 is TGTGCCAGCCGGAACCGACCGGGACAGGGGGAGGAGACCCAGTACTTC. This codes for CASRNRPGQGEETQYF. The V and J genes are TRBV2 and TRBJ2-5; TRBD1 matches at 11 bases. CDR3 length: 16 residues. Germline V gives CDR1 SNHLY, CDR2 FYNNEI. Trimming cost V 8 bases and J 5 bases; bases outside gene matches: 13.

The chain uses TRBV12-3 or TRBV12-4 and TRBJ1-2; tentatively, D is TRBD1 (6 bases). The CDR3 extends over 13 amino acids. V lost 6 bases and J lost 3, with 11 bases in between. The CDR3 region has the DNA TGTGCCAGCAGAAAACAGGGTGACTATGGCTACACCTTC. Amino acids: CASRKQGDYGYTF.

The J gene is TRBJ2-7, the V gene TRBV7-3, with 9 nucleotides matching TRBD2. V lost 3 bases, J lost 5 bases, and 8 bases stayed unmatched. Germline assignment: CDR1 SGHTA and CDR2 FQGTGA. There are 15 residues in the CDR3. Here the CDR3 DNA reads TGTGCCAGCAGCTTGGGTGCGGGGGGGCAGGACGAGCAGTACTTC. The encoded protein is CASSLGAGGQDEQYF.

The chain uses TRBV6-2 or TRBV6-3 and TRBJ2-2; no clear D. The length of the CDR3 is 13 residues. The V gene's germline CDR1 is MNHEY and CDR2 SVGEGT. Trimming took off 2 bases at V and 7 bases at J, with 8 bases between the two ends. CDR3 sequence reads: CASSYQNGGELFF. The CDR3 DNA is TGTGCCAGCAGTTACCAGAACGGCGGGGAGCTGTTTTTT.

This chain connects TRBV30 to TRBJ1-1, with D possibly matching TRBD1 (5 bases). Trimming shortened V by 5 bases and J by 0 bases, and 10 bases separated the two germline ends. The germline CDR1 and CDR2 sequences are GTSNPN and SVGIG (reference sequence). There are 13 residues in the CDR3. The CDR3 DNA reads TGTGCCTGGGAGCCGGGGCTGAACACTGAAGCTTTCTTT. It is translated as CAWEPGLNTEAFF.

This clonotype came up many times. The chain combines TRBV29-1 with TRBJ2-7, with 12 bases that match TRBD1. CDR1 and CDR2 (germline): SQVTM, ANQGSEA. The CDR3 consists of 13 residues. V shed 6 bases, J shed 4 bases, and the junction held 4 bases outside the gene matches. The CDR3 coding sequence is TGCAGCGTCGGGGACAGGGGGCTTTACGAGCAGTACTTC. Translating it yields CSVGDRGLYEQYF.

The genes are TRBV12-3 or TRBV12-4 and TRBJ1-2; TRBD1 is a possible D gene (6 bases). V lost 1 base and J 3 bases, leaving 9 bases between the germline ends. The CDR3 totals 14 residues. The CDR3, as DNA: TGTGCCAGCAGTTTAGGGGGGGGCGACTATGGCTACACCTTC. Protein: CASSLGGGDYGYTF.

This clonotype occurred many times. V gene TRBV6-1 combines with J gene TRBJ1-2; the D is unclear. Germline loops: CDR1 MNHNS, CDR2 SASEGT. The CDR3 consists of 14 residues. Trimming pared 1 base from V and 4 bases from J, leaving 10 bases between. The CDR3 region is CASSEGLAVYGYTF. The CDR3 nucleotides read TGTGCCAGCAGTGAAGGATTGGCGGTCTATGGCTACACCTTC.

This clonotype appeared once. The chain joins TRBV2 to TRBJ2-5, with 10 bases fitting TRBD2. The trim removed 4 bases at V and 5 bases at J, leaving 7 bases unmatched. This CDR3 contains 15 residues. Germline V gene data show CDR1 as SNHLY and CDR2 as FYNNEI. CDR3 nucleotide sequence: TGTGCCAGCAGTGGGGTTAGCGGGAGGTGGGAGACCCAGTACTTC. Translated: CASSGVSGRWETQYF. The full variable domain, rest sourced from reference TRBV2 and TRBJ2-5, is EPEVTQTPSHQVTQMGQEVILRCVPISNHLYFYWYRQILGQKVEFLVSFYNNEISEKSEIFDDQFSVERPDGSNFTLKIRSTKLEDSAMYFCASSGVSGRWETQYFGPGTRLLVL.

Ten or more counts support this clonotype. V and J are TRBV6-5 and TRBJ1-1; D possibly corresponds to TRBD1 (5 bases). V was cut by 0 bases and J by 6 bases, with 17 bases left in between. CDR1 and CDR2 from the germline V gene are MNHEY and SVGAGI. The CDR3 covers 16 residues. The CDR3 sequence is CASSYSKGSRTSEAFF. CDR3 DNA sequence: TGTGCCAGCAGTTACTCGAAGGGGAGCCGTACGTCTGAAGCTTTCTTT.

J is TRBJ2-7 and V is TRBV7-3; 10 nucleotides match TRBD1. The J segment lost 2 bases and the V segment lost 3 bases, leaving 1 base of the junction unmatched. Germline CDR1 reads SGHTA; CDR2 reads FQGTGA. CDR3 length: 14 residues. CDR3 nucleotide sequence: TGTGCCAGCAGCTTGGACAGGGGGGCCTACGAGCAGTACTTC. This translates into CASSLDRGAYEQYF.

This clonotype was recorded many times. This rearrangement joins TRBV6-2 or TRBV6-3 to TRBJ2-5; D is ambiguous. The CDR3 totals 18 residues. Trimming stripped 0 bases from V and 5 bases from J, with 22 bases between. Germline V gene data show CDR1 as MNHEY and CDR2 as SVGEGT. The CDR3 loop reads CASSYSIDLAAQRETQYF. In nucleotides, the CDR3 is TGTGCCAGCAGTTACTCGATAGATTTGGCAGCACAACGGGAGACCCAGTACTTC.